This T cell receptor beta chain appears in the sequencing data of a study of a mutant IDH1 vaccine in newly diagnosed glioma. Study information: Treated individuals were about 60% male and approximately 38% female, averaging roughly 40 years of age. Most patients had received both radiotherapy and temozolomide, the prior options being radiotherapy, temozolomide, or both.

The study, taken as a whole, reports: Alterations occurring in top peripheral T cell clonotypes seemed unrelated to pseudoprogression.

Turning to this clone: Antigen unknown.

In germline, CDR1 is SNHLY, CDR2 FYNNEI. J gave up 4 bases and V 5 bases, and 8 bases lay outside the gene matches. The CDR3 runs 16 residues. Clones were read by immunoSEQ multiplex PCR, and TCRdb kept only the in-frame ones, dropping some. The sample shows nearly 15,000 clones, approximately 92% of them seen only once. As to time point: baseline, week 1 (first vaccination visit). Treatment defined: pre-vaccination baseline after standard-of-care therapy. The astrocytomas were IDH1-mutant, ATRX-negative, and WHO grade 3 or 4. The TCR originated in a woman between 35 and 50 years old with glioma. Some clones in this sample may be carry-over from other donors' samples. The V call is TRBV2, the J call TRBJ2-2, with 9 bases fitting TRBD1. Specimen: PBMCs, collected from a glioma patient treated with radiotherapy, temozolomide or both. The CDR3 loop reads CASSHIGTGSTGELFF. CDR3 coding DNA: TGTGCCAGCAGTCATATCGGGACAGGGAGCACCGGGGAGCTGTTTTTT.